This entry features one T cell receptor (beta chain) sequence. The data were obtained in a study of T cell responses to AZD1222 COVID-19 vaccine. TCRdb keeps only in-frame clones here, not all; method: immunoSEQ multiplex PCR. The table shows 90,000 to 120,000 clones, with 80% to 95% occurring only once. This receptor was identified in an adult who received the AZD1222 COVID-19 vaccine. The source material was peripheral blood, sampled 28 days after the second AZD1222 dose.

CDR3 protein: CASSLAGGGNYGYTF. The CDR3 DNA reads as TGTGCCAGCAGCTTGGCCGGGGGGGGTAACTATGGCTACACCTTC. The chain combines TRBV5-8 with TRBJ1-2; D is possibly TRBD1 (5 bases). Trimming pared 0 bases from V and 1 base from J, leaving 10 bases between. Germline assignment: CDR1 SGHTS and CDR2 YDEGEE. This CDR3 is built from 15 residues.